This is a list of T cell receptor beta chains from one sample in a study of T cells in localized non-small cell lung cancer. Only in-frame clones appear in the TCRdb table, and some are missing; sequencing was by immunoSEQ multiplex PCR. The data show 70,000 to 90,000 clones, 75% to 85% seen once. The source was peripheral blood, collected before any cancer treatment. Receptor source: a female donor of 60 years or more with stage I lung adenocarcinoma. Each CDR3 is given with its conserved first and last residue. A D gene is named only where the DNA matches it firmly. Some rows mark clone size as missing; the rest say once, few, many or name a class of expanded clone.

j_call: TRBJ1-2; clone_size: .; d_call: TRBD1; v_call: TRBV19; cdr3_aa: CASSQPTGDGYTF; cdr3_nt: TGTGCCAGTAGTCAACCGACAGGGGATGGCTACACCTTC
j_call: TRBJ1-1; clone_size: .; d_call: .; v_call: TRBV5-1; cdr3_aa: CASSSAGARNTEAFF; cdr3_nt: TGCGCCAGCAGCTCCGCGGGGGCCCGGAACACTGAAGCTTTCTTT
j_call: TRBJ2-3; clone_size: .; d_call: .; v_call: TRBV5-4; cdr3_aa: CASSLYVGLDTQYF; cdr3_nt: TGTGCCAGCAGCTTGTACGTGGGTCTTGATACGCAGTATTTT
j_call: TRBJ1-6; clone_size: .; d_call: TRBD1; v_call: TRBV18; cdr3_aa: CASSPTGEGNSPLHF; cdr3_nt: TGTGCCAGCTCACCGACAGGGGAGGGTAATTCACCCCTCCACTTT
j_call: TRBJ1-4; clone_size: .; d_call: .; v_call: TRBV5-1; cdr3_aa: CASSLVAEGEKLFF; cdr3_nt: TGCGCCAGCAGCTTGGTGGCAGAGGGGGAAAAACTGTTTTTT
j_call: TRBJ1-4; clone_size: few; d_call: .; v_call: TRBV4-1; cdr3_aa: CASSQRQDNEKLFF; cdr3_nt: TGCGCCAGCAGCCAACGACAAGATAATGAAAAACTGTTTTTT
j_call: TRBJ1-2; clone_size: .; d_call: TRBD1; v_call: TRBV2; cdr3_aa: CASSEVRQGAYGYTF; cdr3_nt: TGTGCCAGCAGTGAGGTGCGGCAGGGGGCCTATGGCTACACCTTC
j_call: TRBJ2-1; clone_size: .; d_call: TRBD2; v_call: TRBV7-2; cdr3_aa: CASSLGLAYNEQFF; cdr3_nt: TGTGCCAGCAGCTTAGGACTAGCTTACAATGAGCAGTTCTTC
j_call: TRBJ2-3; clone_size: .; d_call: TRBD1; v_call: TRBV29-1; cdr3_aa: CSYWTGGDTQYF; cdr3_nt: TGCAGCTACTGGACAGGGGGAGATACGCAGTATTTT
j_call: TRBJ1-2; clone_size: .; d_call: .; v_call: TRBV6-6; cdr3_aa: CASSYTGYGYTF; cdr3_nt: TGTGCCAGCAGTTATACGGGTTATGGCTACACCTTC
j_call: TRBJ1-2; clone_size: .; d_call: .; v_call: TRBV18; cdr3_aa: CASSPGARDGYTF; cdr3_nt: TGTGCCAGCTCACCAGGCGCGCGGGATGGCTACACCTTC
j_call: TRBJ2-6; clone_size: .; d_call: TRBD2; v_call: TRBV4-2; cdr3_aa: CASSLQRGRGAGGANVLTF; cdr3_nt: TGTGCCAGCAGCTTACAGCGCGGGCGGGGGGCTGGTGGGGCCAACGTCCTGACTTTC
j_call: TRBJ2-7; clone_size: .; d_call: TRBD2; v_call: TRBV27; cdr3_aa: CASSPGGLSEQYF; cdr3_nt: TGTGCCAGCAGTCCCGGGGGACTAAGCGAGCAGTACTTC
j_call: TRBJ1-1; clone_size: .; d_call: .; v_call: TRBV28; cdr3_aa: CASSQRENTEAFF; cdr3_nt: TGTGCCAGCAGCCAACGGGAGAACACTGAAGCTTTCTTT
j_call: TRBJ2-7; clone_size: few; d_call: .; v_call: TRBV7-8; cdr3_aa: CASSLVTGWTYEQYF; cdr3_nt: TGTGCCAGCAGCTTAGTAACAGGTTGGACCTACGAGCAGTACTTC
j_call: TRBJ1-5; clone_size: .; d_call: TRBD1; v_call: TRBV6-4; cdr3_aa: CASTRDRADQPQHF; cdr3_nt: TGTGCCAGCACTAGGGACAGGGCAGATCAGCCCCAGCATTTT
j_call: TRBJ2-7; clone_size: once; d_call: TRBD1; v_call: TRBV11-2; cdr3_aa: CASSLKTGGFDEQYF; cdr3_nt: TGTGCCAGCAGCTTAAAAACAGGGGGCTTCGACGAGCAGTACTTC
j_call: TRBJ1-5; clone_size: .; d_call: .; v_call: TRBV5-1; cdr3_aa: CASSLAGDGRQPQHF; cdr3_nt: TGCGCCAGCAGCTTGGCAGGGGACGGCCGCCAGCCCCAGCATTTT
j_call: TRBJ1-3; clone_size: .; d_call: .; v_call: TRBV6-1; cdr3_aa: CASSEVIVVPGNTIYF; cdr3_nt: TGTGCCAGCAGTGAAGTTATAGTAGTTCCTGGAAACACCATATATTTT
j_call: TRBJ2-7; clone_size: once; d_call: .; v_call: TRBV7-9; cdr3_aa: CASFGGTVLYEQYF; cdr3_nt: TGTGCCAGCTTCGGCGGGACAGTTCTTTACGAGCAGTACTTC
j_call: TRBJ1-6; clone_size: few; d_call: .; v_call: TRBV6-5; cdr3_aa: CASSPRRGNNSPLHF; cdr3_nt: TGTGCCAGCAGCCCCCGCAGGGGAAATAATTCACCCCTCCACTTT
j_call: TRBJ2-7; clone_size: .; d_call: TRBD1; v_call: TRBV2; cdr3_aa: CASSEAPGTGSYEQYF; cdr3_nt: TGTGCCAGCAGTGAAGCTCCCGGGACAGGGTCCTACGAGCAGTACTTC
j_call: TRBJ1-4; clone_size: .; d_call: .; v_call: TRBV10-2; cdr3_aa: CASSRVSETNEKLFF; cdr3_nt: TGCGCCAGCAGCCGAGTCAGTGAGACTAATGAAAAACTGTTTTTT
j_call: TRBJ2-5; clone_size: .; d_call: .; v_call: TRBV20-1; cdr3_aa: CSALVEETQYF; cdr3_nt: TGCAGTGCTTTAGTAGAAGAGACCCAGTACTTC
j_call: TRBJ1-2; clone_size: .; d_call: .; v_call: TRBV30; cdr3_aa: CAWSHNRANYGYTF; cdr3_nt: TGTGCCTGGAGCCATAACAGGGCCAACTATGGCTACACCTTC
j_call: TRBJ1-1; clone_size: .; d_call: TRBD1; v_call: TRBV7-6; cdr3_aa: CASSPSPGQGGLRRTEAFF; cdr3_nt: TGTGCCAGCAGCCCATCCCCGGGACAGGGCGGGTTACGGAGGACTGAAGCTTTCTTT
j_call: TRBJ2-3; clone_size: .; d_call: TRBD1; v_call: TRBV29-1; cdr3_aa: CSVEGLEGGGHLDTQYF; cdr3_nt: TGCAGCGTTGAAGGTCTTGAAGGGGGCGGACATTTGGATACGCAGTATTTT
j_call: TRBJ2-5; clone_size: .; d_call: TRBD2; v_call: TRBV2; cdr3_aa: CASRVLAGGEETQYF; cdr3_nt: TGTGCCAGCAGAGTACTAGCGGGGGGAGAAGAGACCCAGTACTTC
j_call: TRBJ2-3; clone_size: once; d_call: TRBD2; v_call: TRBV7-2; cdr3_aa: CASSVLADTQYF; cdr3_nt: TGTGCCAGCAGCGTACTAGCGGATACGCAGTATTTT
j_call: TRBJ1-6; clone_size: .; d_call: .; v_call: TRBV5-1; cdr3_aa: CASSAPGRTSSPLHF; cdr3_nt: TGCGCCAGCAGCGCCCCGGGACGAACAAGTTCACCCCTCCACTTT
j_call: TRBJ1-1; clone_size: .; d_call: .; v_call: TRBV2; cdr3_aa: CASGKVWRANTEAFF; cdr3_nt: TGTGCCAGCGGAAAGGTCTGGCGCGCGAACACTGAAGCTTTCTTT
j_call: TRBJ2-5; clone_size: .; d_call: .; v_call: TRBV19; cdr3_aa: CASSMGPRAFQETQYF; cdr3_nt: TGTGCCAGTAGTATGGGACCAAGGGCGTTCCAAGAGACCCAGTACTTC